This TCR beta chain was profiled in a study of shared clonotypes between healthy human individuals. Sequencing was performed with immunoSEQ multiplex PCR; in TCRdb, only in-frame clones are kept and a portion is missing. The data show some 500,000 clones, about 96% seen once. V was shortened by 8 bases and J by 3 bases, with 10 bases between the two germline ends. Germline V gives CDR1 LNHDA, CDR2 SQIVND (reference sequence). The CDR3 has 12 residues. This chain connects TRBV19 to TRBJ1-2, with D unclear. The sample comprised naive CD4+ T cells sorted from blood. The sample's subset: CD45RA+ positively selected. The source of this sequence is a woman between 25 and 40 years old in good health. The CDR3 sequence is CASGPRDYGYTF. As DNA, the CDR3 is TGTGCCAGTGGTCCGAGGGACTATGGCTACACCTTC.